The 27 T cell receptor beta chains below all came from one sample that was sequenced in a study of cytomegalovirus exposure and HLA in healthy donors. Use of 60 Vbeta and 13 Jbeta primers characterized the PCR. TCRdb's table, derived via immunoSEQ multiplex PCR, lists solely in-frame clones and lacks some. The sample has roughly 120,000 clones, about 81% seen once. Input material: PBMCs. The receptors shown here come from a woman in her 30s in good health and CMV-seronegative.

V gene TRBV23-1 combines with J gene TRBJ2-5, with 8 bases identical to TRBD2. TRBV23-1 is treated as an ORF (open reading frame) with a function not yet certain. The CDR3 is 16 amino acids. With 1 base clipped from V and 5 bases from J, the junction kept 9 bases outside the gene matches. CDR3 amino acids: CASSQWAAGAAETQYF. In nucleotides, the CDR3 is TGCGCCAGCAGTCAATGGGCAGCGGGGGCCGCGGAGACCCAGTACTTC.

The rearrangement uses TRBV5-4 and TRBJ2-7; 9 bases are a match to TRBD1. This CDR3 region has 15 residues. CDR1 and CDR2 from the germline V gene are SGHNT and YYREEE (reference sequence). V was pared by 4 bases and J by 0 bases, with 5 bases of the junction left unmatched. CDR3 coding DNA: TGTGCCAGCAGCAGGGACAGGGCGCACTCCTACGAGCAGTACTTC. It yields the protein CASSRDRAHSYEQYF.

This clone was detected only once. J is TRBJ1-5 and V is TRBV2; 8 bases agree with TRBD1. The CDR3 spans 15 residues. The germline V gene has CDR1 SNHLY and CDR2 FYNNEI. V was clipped by 6 bases and J by 2 bases; unmatched bases: 6. The CDR3 sequence is CASRGGQARNQPQHF. CDR3 coding DNA: TGTGCCAGCAGAGGGGGACAGGCCCGCAATCAGCCCCAGCATTTT.

J is TRBJ2-6 and V is TRBV27; tentative D call: TRBD2 (5 bases). CDR3 length: 15 residues. V shed 4 bases and J shed 1 base, with 8 bases lying between them. Germline V gives CDR1 MNHEY, CDR2 SMNVEV (reference sequence). The CDR3: CASSYGGSGANVLTF. The CDR3 nucleotides are TGTGCCAGCAGTTATGGAGGATCTGGGGCCAACGTCCTGACTTTC.

The rearrangement links TRBV6-1 to TRBJ2-1; D is perhaps TRBD1 (5 bases). V lost 2 bases and J lost 4, with 15 bases in between. CDR3 size: 16 residues. From germline, CDR1 is MNHNS and CDR2 SASEGT. The CDR3 sequence is CASSESATATYNEQFF. The DNA for the CDR3 is TGTGCCAGCAGTGAATCCGCGACAGCGACTTACAATGAGCAGTTCTTC.

This clone has more than one count but fewer than ten. This chain connects TRBV6-1 to TRBJ2-1, with 7 bases aligning to TRBD2. Germline trimming cut 6 bases from V and 1 base from J; bases unmatched to any gene: 6. The CDR3 totals 15 residues. Germline loops: CDR1 MNHNS, CDR2 SASEGT. CDR3 sequence: CASSRGVGSYNEQFF. CDR3 nucleotide sequence: TGTGCCAGCAGCCGGGGGGTCGGTTCCTACAATGAGCAGTTCTTC.

This chain connects TRBV6-5 to TRBJ2-7; the match to TRBD1 covers 7 bases. V was pared by 0 bases and J by 5 bases, with 7 bases of the junction left unmatched. Germline loops: CDR1 MNHEY, CDR2 SVGAGI. The CDR3 has 15 residues. This CDR3 is CASSYSNRGRNEQYF. Written as DNA, the CDR3 is TGTGCCAGCAGTTACTCGAACAGGGGCAGGAACGAGCAGTACTTC.

The V gene is TRBV28, the J gene TRBJ1-5; TRBD1 matches at 7 bases. The CDR3 is 17 residues long. Trimming took 5 bases from V and 0 from J; bases not matched to a gene: 10. Germline V lookup: CDR1 MDHEN, CDR2 SYDVKM. The CDR3 is CASSLYGTDNSNQPQHF. As DNA, the CDR3 is TGTGCCAGCAGTCTATATGGGACAGATAATAGCAATCAGCCCCAGCATTTT.

The chain couples TRBV6-1 to TRBJ2-2, with 10 bases that match TRBD1. The trim removed 3 bases at V and 6 bases at J, leaving 4 bases unmatched. Germline V gene data show CDR1 as MNHNS and CDR2 as SASEGT. This CDR3 is built from 15 residues. CDR3 coding DNA: TGTGCCAGCAGTGATCGGACAGGGGGGGCCGGGGAGCTGTTTTTT. Its translation: CASSDRTGGAGELFF.

Written as DNA, the CDR3 is TGCAGCGTCCGGACAGGGCAAGGGGCTGGAAACACCATATATTTT. Encoded protein: CSVRTGQGAGNTIYF. This sequence joins TRBV29-1 and TRBJ1-3, with 8 positions matching TRBD1. The germline V gene encodes CDR1 SQVTM and CDR2 ANQGSEA. This CDR3 comprises 15 residues. J was trimmed by 2 bases and V by 6 bases; bases with no gene match: 9.

CDR3 DNA: TGTGCCAGCAGCTTGGCCCCCACAGGGGCGGGTGAAAAACTGTTTTTT. This codes for CASSLAPTGAGEKLFF. The rearrangement joins TRBV7-2 to TRBJ1-4; 7 nucleotides line up with TRBD1. The junction had 11 bases not matched to a gene; V was cut back by 3 bases and J by 7 bases. The CDR3 runs to 16 residues. CDR1 is SGHTA and CDR2 is FQGNSA in the germline V gene. Filled out from reference TRBV7-2 and TRBJ1-4, the complete variable domain reads GAGVSQSPSNKVTEKGKDVELRCDPISGHTALYWYRQSLGQGLEFLIYFQGNSAPDKSGLPSDRFSAERTGGSVSTLTIQRTQQEDSAVYLCASSLAPTGAGEKLFFGSGTQLSVL.

The chain employs TRBV5-1 and TRBJ2-3; possibly TRBD2 for D (6 bases). This CDR3 has 18 residues. Germline lookup yields CDR1 SGHRS and CDR2 YFSETQ. V dropped 0 bases and J dropped 2 bases, with 19 bases sitting between them. As DNA, the CDR3 is TGCGCCAGCAGCTTGGGTTCTGGCTATAGCGGATCCACAGATACGCAGTATTTT. Its protein is CASSLGSGYSGSTDTQYF.

The chain is built from TRBV11-3 and TRBJ2-7; 8 positions match TRBD1. V shed 6 bases and J 4 bases; nucleotides not matched to a gene: 5. This CDR3 spans 13 amino acids. Germline values: CDR1 SGHNT, CDR2 YENEEA. As DNA, the CDR3 is TGTGCCAGCAGTTACGACAGGGGATACGAGCAGTACTTC. This translates into CASSYDRGYEQYF.

The chain combines TRBV7-3 with TRBJ2-1; D not resolved. CDR1 and CDR2 (germline): SGHTA, FQGTGA. Trimming stripped 2 bases from V and 0 bases from J, with 8 bases between. The CDR3 covers 15 residues. The DNA of the CDR3 is TGTGCCAGCAGCTTAGCGGCGAGCTCCTACAATGAGCAGTTCTTC. This encodes CASSLAASSYNEQFF.

The gene calls are TRBV30 and TRBJ2-1; 7 nucleotides line up with TRBD1. The CDR3 loop spans 11 amino acids. V trimming: 7 bases; J trimming: 6 bases; junction bases outside the gene matches: 3. CDR1 is GTSNPN and CDR2 is SVGIG in the germline V gene (reference sequence). The CDR3 DNA sequence: TGTGCCTCCCACAGGGGCAATGAGCAGTTCTTC. Protein: CASHRGNEQFF.

The rearrangement links TRBV7-9 to TRBJ2-1, with TRBD1 matching over 8 bases. The CDR3 sequence is 15 residues long. The V and J ends lost 2 bases and 7 bases, in that order; junction bases with no gene match: 7. Germline V gives CDR1 SEHNR, CDR2 FQNEAQ (reference sequence). The CDR3 region is CASSLSQGARNEQFF. In DNA, the CDR3 is TGTGCCAGCAGCTTAAGCCAGGGGGCGAGGAATGAGCAGTTCTTC.

V and J are TRBV29-1 and TRBJ2-2; 8 positions agree with TRBD2. Unmatched junction bases numbered 7, after V lost 2 bases and J lost 5 bases. Germline-derived CDR1 and CDR2 are SQVTM and ANQGSEA. The CDR3 sequence is 15 residues long. CDR3 in DNA: TGCAGCGTTGAAACGGGAGGGCGTCTGACCGGGGAGCTGTTTTTT. Amino acid sequence: CSVETGGRLTGELFF.

The chain is built from TRBV30 and TRBJ2-2; D remains unclear. CDR1 is GTSNPN, CDR2 SVGIG, per germline (reference sequence). There are 12 residues in the CDR3. Trimming pared 4 bases from V and 2 bases from J, leaving 5 bases between. DNA for the CDR3: TGTGCCTGGAACAAAAACACCGGGGAGCTGTTTTTT. Protein: CAWNKNTGELFF.

The J gene is TRBJ2-7, the V gene TRBV5-4, with D maybe TRBD1 (5 bases). Trimming took off 3 bases at V and 2 bases at J, with 18 bases between the two ends. CDR1 and CDR2 (germline): SGHNT, YYREEE (reference sequence). This CDR3 is 16 amino acids long. This chain's CDR3 is CASSSVRQSLTYEQYF. Here the CDR3 DNA reads TGTGCCAGCAGCTCCGTAAGACAGTCCCTAACCTACGAGCAGTACTTC. The full variable domain, its missing parts supplied by reference TRBV5-4 and TRBJ2-7, is ETGVTQSPTHLIKTRGQQVTLRCSSQSGHNTVSWYQQALGQGPQFIFQYYREEENGRGNFPPRFSGLQFPNYSSELNVNALELDDSALYLCASSSVRQSLTYEQYFGPGTRLTVT.

The rearrangement links TRBV30 to TRBJ2-7; maybe TRBD1 (6 bases). Deletions cut 1 base from V and 2 bases from J, with 15 bases between. CDR1 is GTSNPN, CDR2 SVGIG, per germline (reference sequence). This CDR3 region has 15 residues. The CDR3 region has the DNA TGTGCCTGGAGTGCCCGGACAGTCCGACCCTACGAGCAGTACTTC. This encodes CAWSARTVRPYEQYF.

The V gene is TRBV4-1, the J gene TRBJ2-5; D might be TRBD2 (7 bases). This CDR3 has 16 residues. V lost 4 bases, J lost 4 bases, and 19 bases lay in between. Germline V CDR1 and CDR2: MGHRA, YSYEKL. CDR3 bases: TGCGCCAGCAGCCCCGGGGGGCGAGAGGTCTTAGAGACCCAGTACTTC. Its translation: CASSPGGREVLETQYF.

The gene calls are TRBV30 and TRBJ2-5; TRBD1 matches at 9 bases. Matching the DNA end better, TRBJ2-7 makes the J call doubtful. The CDR3 is 13 residues long. Germline assignment: CDR1 GTSNPN and CDR2 SVGIG (reference sequence). The chain's CDR3 is CAWQPGQGYEQYF. The CDR3 DNA reads as TGTGCCTGGCAGCCGGGACAGGGCTACGAGCAGTACTTC.

As to this clone: The germline gene is not matched at one end of the junction; a read error may be the cause. This chain links TRBV15 with TRBJ1-6; unclear D gene. Germline lookup yields CDR1 LNHNV and CDR2 YYDKDF (reference sequence). This CDR3 is built from 14 residues. The CDR3 nucleotides are TGTGCCACCAGCGGAGAGTTCCTCCTTTCACCCCTCCACTTT. Amino acids: CATSGEFLLSPLHF.

The rearrangement uses TRBV4-1 and TRBJ2-1; 8 bases align to TRBD2. The CDR3 loop spans 15 amino acids. The J segment lost 0 bases and the V segment lost 4 bases, leaving 2 bases of the junction unmatched. CDR1 is MGHRA, CDR2 YSYEKL, per germline. In DNA, the CDR3 is TGCGCCAGCAGCCTAGCGGGGAGCTCCTACAATGAGCAGTTCTTC. This gives the protein CASSLAGSSYNEQFF.

The rearrangement uses TRBV7-9 and TRBJ1-1; the match to TRBD1 covers 9 bases. After removal of 4 bases from V and 10 bases from J, the junction contained 10 bases not matched to a gene. The germline gives CDR1 SEHNR, CDR2 FQNEAQ (reference sequence). The CDR3 spans 14 residues. For the CDR3, the DNA is TGTGCCAGCAGCTCCAGTCCCGGGACAGGGATAGCTTTCTTT. Encoded protein: CASSSSPGTGIAFF.

This clone has just one count. The V call is TRBV30, the J call TRBJ2-4; 11 positions agree with TRBD1. The length of the CDR3 is 14 residues. CDR1 is GTSNPN, CDR2 SVGIG, per germline (reference sequence). J gave up 2 bases and V 5 bases, and 2 bases lay outside the gene matches. The CDR3 nucleotides are TGTGCCTGGGGGGACAGGGGGACCAAAAACATTCAGTACTTC. It encodes CAWGDRGTKNIQYF.

The V gene is TRBV6-6, the J gene TRBJ1-3; 7 nucleotides match TRBD1. The CDR3 is made up of 14 amino acids. CDR1 MNHNY and CDR2 SVGAGI come from the germline V gene (reference sequence). Unmatched junction bases numbered 7, after V lost 4 bases and J lost 7 bases. The CDR3 DNA sequence: TGTGCCAGCAGTTCCGCGGTGACAGGGAACACCATATATTTT. Protein: CASSSAVTGNTIYF.